These 29 T cell receptor beta chains originate from one sample sequenced in a study of cytomegalovirus exposure and HLA in healthy donors. Researchers ran the PCR with 60 Vbeta and 13 Jbeta primers. Clones were read by immunoSEQ multiplex PCR, and TCRdb kept only the in-frame ones, dropping some. There are approximately 86,000 clones in the sample; around three quarters occur only once, and about 3% lies in the top ten. Sequencing was done on a sample of PBMCs. The receptors stem from a man between 40 and 49 years old in good health and CMV-seronegative.

The V call is TRBV7-6, the J call TRBJ2-3; 14 bases fit TRBD2. This CDR3 is 17 amino acids long. CDR1 is SGHVS, CDR2 FNYEAQ, per germline. The ends lost 5 bases at V and 3 bases at J; junction bases unmatched: 7. CDR3 coding DNA: TGTGCCAGCAGCAAGGGGACTAGCGGGGGAAGGACAGATACGCAGTATTTT. Translated, it gives CASSKGTSGGRTDTQYF. Full variable domain (outside the CDR3, taken from reference TRBV7-6 and TRBJ2-3): GAGVSQSPRYKVTKRGQDVALRCDPISGHVSLYWYRQALGQGPEFLTYFNYEAQQDKSGLPNDRFSAERPEGSISTLTIQRTEQRDSAMYRCASSKGTSGGRTDTQYFGPGTRLTVL.

The gene calls are TRBV18 and TRBJ2-7, with 8 bases identical to TRBD1. This CDR3 is built from 14 residues. Germline V gene lookup returns CDR1 KGHSH and CDR2 LQKENI. V shed 5 bases and J 3 bases; nucleotides not matched to a gene: 6. The CDR3 protein is CASSGQGRFYEQYF. The CDR3, as DNA: TGTGCCAGCTCAGGACAGGGTCGGTTCTACGAGCAGTACTTC.

This clone occurred a few times. Mismatch with germline at one junction end may stem from a read error. The V and J genes are TRBV5-6 and TRBJ2-2, with TRBD2 matching over 10 bases. CDR1 and CDR2 from the germline V gene are SGHDT and YYEEEE. This CDR3 region has 15 residues. DNA of the CDR3: TGCGCCAGCAGCCCAACTAGCGGGGTTGCCGGGGAGCTGTTTTTT. Translated, it gives CASSPTSGVAGELFF.

This chain links TRBV28 with TRBJ1-2; 7 nucleotides agree with TRBD1. The CDR3 runs 14 residues. CDR1 and CDR2 from the germline V gene are MDHEN and SYDVKM. Unmatched junction bases numbered 9, after V lost 7 bases and J lost 4 bases. The CDR3 region is CASTLTGHGYGYTF. The CDR3, as DNA: TGTGCCAGCACCTTGACAGGGCACGGCTATGGCTACACCTTC.

The V call is TRBV4-2, the J call TRBJ2-2; 8 bases align to TRBD2. The CDR3 length is 18 residues. Germline CDR1 LGHNA, CDR2 YNFKEQ. J was trimmed by 0 bases and V by 0 bases; bases with no gene match: 6. The CDR3 protein is CASSQDPPGGTNTGELFF. The CDR3 DNA follows: TGTGCCAGCAGCCAAGATCCCCCGGGGGGGACGAACACCGGGGAGCTGTTTTTT.

This rearrangement joins TRBV7-9 to TRBJ1-6, with 7 bases fitting TRBD1. Trimming cost V 7 bases and J 3 bases; bases outside gene matches: 12. The germline V gene has CDR1 SEHNR and CDR2 FQNEAQ (reference sequence). This CDR3 is 17 amino acids long. The CDR3 spells CASTRGTGAIYNSPLHF. The CDR3 DNA reads TGTGCCAGCACCCGCGGCACAGGGGCTATCTATAATTCACCCCTCCACTTT.

A few counts support this clone. The V call is TRBV7-3, the J call TRBJ2-3, with D possibly TRBD2 on 5 matching bases. The CDR3 is made up of 19 amino acids. The germline CDR1 and CDR2 sequences are SGHTA and FQGTGA. Trimming pared 4 bases from V and 0 bases from J, leaving 23 bases between. For the CDR3, the DNA is TGTGCCAGCAGCTCTTTAACGGGATCAGGCATTTTTAGCACAGATACGCAGTATTTT. Residues: CASSSLTGSGIFSTDTQYF.

The J gene is TRBJ1-4, the V gene TRBV7-2, with 9 bases aligning to TRBD1. The CDR3 is 13 amino acids. CDR1 is SGHTA, CDR2 FQGNSA, per germline. With V trimmed by 3 bases and J by 15 bases, 8 bases remained unmatched. CDR3 protein: CASSLVGQGRVFF. In DNA, the CDR3 is TGTGCCAGCAGCTTGGTGGGACAGGGTAGGGTGTTTTTT. Using reference TRBV7-2 and TRBJ1-4 for the parts outside the CDR3, the full variable domain is GAGVSQSPSNKVTEKGKDVELRCDPISGHTALYWYRQSLGQGLEFLIYFQGNSAPDKSGLPSDRFSAERTGGSVSTLTIQRTQQEDSAVYLCASSLVGQGRVFFGSGTQLSVL.

The chain has TRBV7-8 and TRBJ1-2, with 9 bases matching TRBD1. With V trimmed by 3 bases and J by 6 bases, 5 bases remained unmatched. The CDR3 loop spans 14 amino acids. Germline V gene lookup returns CDR1 SGHVS and CDR2 FQNEAQ. In DNA form, the CDR3 reads TGTGCCAGCAGCTTGACAGGGGGTTACGATGGCTACACCTTC. Its protein product is CASSLTGGYDGYTF. The full variable domain, rest sourced from reference TRBV7-8 and TRBJ1-2, is GAGVSQSPRYKVAKRGQDVALRCDPISGHVSLFWYQQALGQGPEFLTYFQNEAQLDKSGLPSDRFFAERPEGSVSTLKIQRTQQEDSAVYLCASSLTGGYDGYTFGSGTRLTVV.

The chain links TRBV28 to TRBJ1-1; 9 bases fit TRBD1. This CDR3 contains 15 residues. Germline V lookup: CDR1 MDHEN, CDR2 SYDVKM. The V gene end was trimmed by 4 bases and the J gene end by 4 bases; junction bases not matched to a gene: 7. This chain's CDR3 is CASSYWTGVGTEAFF. Here the CDR3 DNA reads TGTGCCAGCAGTTATTGGACAGGGGTTGGCACTGAAGCTTTCTTT.

The V and J genes are TRBV6-4 and TRBJ2-1; TRBD2 agrees at 7 bases. The V gene end was trimmed by 2 bases and the J gene end by 5 bases; junction bases not matched to a gene: 6. The CDR3 is made up of 15 amino acids. The V gene's germline CDR1 is MRHNA and CDR2 SNTAGT. The CDR3 DNA sequence: TGTGCCAGCAGTGACGGGGAGCGGGACCACAATGAGCAGTTCTTC. Translated, it gives CASSDGERDHNEQFF.

CDR3 region: CASSTAGTSYYGYTF. The CDR3 DNA sequence: TGTGCCAGCAGCACCGCCGGGACTTCCTACTATGGCTACACCTTC. The chain has TRBV7-9 and TRBJ1-2; tentative D call: TRBD1 (5 bases). The CDR3 runs to 15 residues. V was pared by 5 bases and J by 3 bases, with 16 bases between. Germline V CDR1 and CDR2: SEHNR, FQNEAQ (reference sequence).

The chain carries TRBV5-1 and TRBJ2-5; D possibly corresponds to TRBD1 (5 bases). The CDR3 totals 17 residues. From germline, CDR1 is SGHRS and CDR2 YFSETQ. Trimming pared 0 bases from V and 2 bases from J, leaving 17 bases between. CDR3 DNA sequence: TGCGCCAGCAGCTTGGGCGTAGACAGTAGGGTACAAGAGACCCAGTACTTC. It specifies CASSLGVDSRVQETQYF.

The chain couples TRBV7-6 to TRBJ2-7; D might be TRBD1 (7 bases). V was pared by 2 bases and J by 6 bases, with 11 bases between. CDR1 SGHVS and CDR2 FNYEAQ come from the germline V gene. This CDR3 has 13 amino acids. CDR3 DNA: TGTGCCAGCAGCTTAATCCAGGGGGGCGAGCAGTACTTC. Protein sequence: CASSLIQGGEQYF.

This clone is medium-sized in the sample. This chain joins TRBV6-4 and TRBJ2-1; 12 bases are a match to TRBD2. V lost 5 bases to trimming and J lost 8 bases; unmatched junction nucleotides: 7. This CDR3 is 15 amino acids long. The germline gives CDR1 MRHNA, CDR2 SNTAGT. CDR3 sequence (DNA): TGTGCCAGCAGTAATTCTAGCGGGGGGGCGGATGAGCAGTTCTTC. This encodes CASSNSSGGADEQFF.

The J gene is TRBJ2-7, the V gene TRBV9; D uncertain. The CDR3 runs 15 residues. The V end lost 0 bases, the J end lost 3 bases, and 13 bases lay between the germline ends. CDR1 SGDLS and CDR2 YYNGEE come from the germline V gene. CDR3 sequence: CASSVGHDTDYEQYF. The CDR3 DNA follows: TGTGCCAGCAGCGTAGGACACGACACGGACTACGAGCAGTACTTC.

The rearrangement links TRBV9 to TRBJ1-3; TRBD1 might be the D (6 bases). CDR1 is SGDLS, CDR2 YYNGEE, per germline. The CDR3 totals 16 residues. V lost 0 bases, J lost 0 bases, and 10 bases lay in between. This CDR3 is CASSVVDSRSGNTIYF. CDR3 sequence (DNA): TGTGCCAGCAGCGTAGTGGACAGTCGCTCTGGAAACACCATATATTTT. Combining the CDR3 with reference TRBV9 and TRBJ1-3 gives the whole variable domain DSGVTQTPKHLITATGQRVTLRCSPRSGDLSVYWYQQSLDQGLQFLIQYYNGEERAKGNILERFSAQQFPDLHSELNLSSLELGDSALYFCASSVVDSRSGNTIYFGEGSWLTVV.

The table lists this clone with a few counts. The V and J genes are TRBV4-3 and TRBJ2-2; tentative D call: TRBD1 (6 bases). The V and J ends lost 5 bases and 1 base respectively, with 11 bases between them. The CDR3 is 15 amino acids. Germline values: CDR1 LGHNA, CDR2 YSLEER. The CDR3 region has the DNA TGCGCCAGCAGCGTTGGGGGCGTGAACACCGGGGAGCTGTTTTTT. As protein: CASSVGGVNTGELFF.

The chain employs TRBV19 and TRBJ2-7; D is unclear. Trimming stripped 6 bases from V and 3 bases from J, with 9 bases between. Germline lookup yields CDR1 LNHDA and CDR2 SQIVND (reference sequence). The CDR3 runs 12 residues. Here the CDR3 DNA reads TGTGCCAGTAGCTCCCCCGGCTACGAGCAGTACTTC. Protein sequence: CASSSPGYEQYF.

The V call is TRBV4-1, the J call TRBJ1-4; D is ambiguous. Germline V gene sequence: CDR1 MGHRA, CDR2 YSYEKL. This CDR3 is built from 17 residues. V was clipped by 4 bases and J by 0 bases, with 15 bases between them. CDR3 in DNA: TGCGCCAGCAGCCTCTTGCACCGTGAGACAACTAATGAAAAACTGTTTTTT. Its protein product is CASSLLHRETTNEKLFF.

The rearrangement joins TRBV5-1 to TRBJ2-1; D uncertain. Trimming cost V 0 bases and J 9 bases, with 4 bases left between them. Germline CDR1 and CDR2: SGHRS and YFSETQ. The CDR3 extends over 11 amino acids. The chain's CDR3 is CASSLDSEQFF. Here the CDR3 DNA reads TGCGCCAGCAGCTTGGACTCTGAGCAGTTCTTC.

The V gene is TRBV9, the J gene TRBJ1-1, with D possibly matching TRBD1 (5 bases). The CDR3 has 17 residues. Deletions cut 2 bases from V and 0 bases from J, with 17 bases between. Germline CDR1 SGDLS, CDR2 YYNGEE. CDR3 residues: CASSVPPDGGLNTEAFF. CDR3 DNA sequence: TGTGCCAGCAGCGTCCCCCCGGACGGGGGACTGAACACTGAAGCTTTCTTT.

There are a few counts of this clone. The genes are TRBV7-8 and TRBJ1-4; the match to TRBD1 covers 8 bases. This CDR3 contains 13 residues. The J segment lost 11 bases and the V segment lost 5 bases, leaving 7 bases of the junction unmatched. Germline V gene lookup returns CDR1 SGHVS and CDR2 FQNEAQ. DNA for the CDR3: TGTGCCAGCAGCGGACAGGGTTTGGGGAAACTGTTTTTT. It encodes CASSGQGLGKLFF.

This clone showed up just once. The chain couples TRBV27 to TRBJ2-1; 12 nucleotides match TRBD1. The ends lost 6 bases at V and 7 bases at J; junction bases unmatched: 13. Germline values: CDR1 MNHEY, CDR2 SMNVEV (reference sequence). This CDR3 spans 17 amino acids. The DNA of the CDR3 is TGTGCCAGCAGATGGGGACAGGGGGCTTTTGGCGGGAATGAGCAGTTCTTC. Residues: CASRWGQGAFGGNEQFF.

J is TRBJ2-1 and V is TRBV9; 7 bases are shared with TRBD1. Trimming took 2 bases from V and 5 from J; bases not matched to a gene: 7. Germline assignment: CDR1 SGDLS and CDR2 YYNGEE. This CDR3 region has 15 residues. The CDR3, as DNA: TGTGCCAGCAGCGTGACAGGGTACACTAACAATGAGCAGTTCTTC. Translation: CASSVTGYTNNEQFF.

This chain joins TRBV5-1 and TRBJ2-5; 7 nucleotides align to TRBD1. The length of the CDR3 is 12 residues. Germline trimming cut 7 bases from V and 4 bases from J; bases unmatched to any gene: 4. Germline loops: CDR1 SGHRS, CDR2 YFSETQ. The CDR3 loop is CASSGQRETQYF. Here the CDR3 DNA reads TGCGCCAGCTCGGGACAGAGAGAGACCCAGTACTTC.

V gene TRBV19 combines with J gene TRBJ2-7; TRBD1 might be the D (5 bases). This CDR3 comprises 14 residues. The germline CDR1 and CDR2 sequences are LNHDA and SQIVND (reference sequence). V lost 3 bases and J 4 bases, leaving 13 bases between the germline ends. The CDR3 is CASSIRAGWYEQYF. CDR3 sequence (DNA): TGTGCCAGTAGTATCCGCGCAGGGTGGTACGAGCAGTACTTC.

The gene calls are TRBV5-6 and TRBJ1-4, with D unresolved. In germline, CDR1 is SGHDT, CDR2 YYEEEE. The length of the CDR3 is 16 residues. Trimming took off 0 bases at V and 5 bases at J, with 14 bases between the two ends. The CDR3 reads CASSLGQAFGNEKLFF. The CDR3 DNA reads as TGTGCCAGCAGCTTGGGCCAGGCGTTTGGAAATGAAAAACTGTTTTTT. Supplemented by reference TRBV5-6 and TRBJ1-4, the full variable domain reads DAGVTQSPTHLIKTRGQQVTLRCSPKSGHDTVSWYQQALGQGPQFIFQYYEEEERQRGNFPDRFSGHQFPNYSSELNVNALLLGDSALYLCASSLGQAFGNEKLFFGSGTQLSVL.

The genes are TRBV10-3 and TRBJ1-5; weak D call: TRBD1 (6 bases). Germline CDR1 and CDR2: ENHRY and SYGVKD. V lost 0 bases and J lost 5, with 11 bases in between. CDR3 length: 15 residues. Here the CDR3 reads CAISESTGRHQPQHF. The CDR3 DNA reads TGTGCCATCAGTGAGTCGACAGGAAGGCATCAGCCCCAGCATTTT.